This T cell receptor beta chain was sequenced for a study of blood T cells in healthy people across ages. Study conclusions and caveats: TCR beta diversity per million T cells fell roughly linearly with age. Aged donors had fewer naive CD4+ cells and lower diversity than long-lived donors.

Germline V gene data show CDR1 as MNHNS and CDR2 as SASEGT. The length of the CDR3 is 13 residues. J gave up 5 bases and V 8 bases, and 6 bases lay outside the gene matches. The use of a sample-barcoded 5' primer and a J-beta primer mix characterized a second PCR of 7 to 11 cycles. Each cDNA molecule, via a template-switch adaptor with 12 random nucleotides, was tagged. Researchers report that each sample yielded at least 2.5 million CDR3-containing paired-end reads. TCRdb ran MiXCR on the 5' RACE reads and lists one entry per CDR3 protein. The sample shows approximately 850,000 distinct CDR3 sequences, around 45% of them seen only once. This clonotype appeared a single time. Its antigen is unidentified.

The sequence was collected from a man between 60 and 75 years old in good health. This chain joins TRBV6-1 and TRBJ1-3, with 7 bases lining up with TRBD1. Material for sequencing was blood. In DNA form, the CDR3 reads TGTGCCAGCCTGTCAGGGGGGAGAAACACCATATATTTT. It translates to CASLSGGRNTIYF.